This passage covers 15 T cell receptor beta chains from one sample sequenced in a study of blood T cells in healthy people across ages (dated by TCRdb to between 2015 and 2016). The library was produced with 5' RACE. This sample was sequenced with an Illumina HiSeq 2500. The second PCR ran for about 6 to 12 cycles and used a J-beta primer mix along with a sample-barcoded 5' primer. TCRdb's own reprocessing of the public reads used fastp at Q25 and MiXCR and kept productive beta chains. Rows with a matching CDR3 protein are joined into one entry that keeps the most common DNA and genes. This sample comprises about 1.6 million distinct CDR3 sequences, about 35% of them detected only once. 11% of the sample is taken by the ten largest. The sequenced material came from blood. The receptors come from a woman aged 25 to 39 in good health.

This chain joins TRBV10-3 and TRBJ2-3; TRBD1 might be the D (6 bases). V was shortened by 4 bases and J by 4 bases, with 18 bases between the two germline ends. This CDR3 has 16 amino acids. CDR1 is ENHRY and CDR2 is SYGVKD in the germline V gene. CDR3 coding DNA: TGTGCCATCAGTGCGGACAGTAAATCAACAGCAGATACGCAGTATTTT. Encoded protein: CAISADSKSTADTQYF.

This clonotype was detected ten times or more. This chain joins TRBV12-3 or TRBV12-4 and TRBJ2-5, with 8 nucleotides matching TRBD2. The J call could be wrong; TRBJ2-7 is a better fit for the DNA end. This CDR3 region has 15 residues. CDR3 region: CASSRLAGSGYEQYF. CDR3 bases: TGTGCCAGCAGTCGGTTAGCGGGATCAGGGTACGAGCAGTACTTC.

About this clonotype itself: A junction boundary mismatches the germline segment, possibly from a read error. The chain joins TRBV27 to TRBJ2-7; 8 bases fit TRBD2. The CDR3 contains 12 residues. Germline CDR1 MNHEY, CDR2 SMNVEV (reference sequence). CDR3 amino acids: CAGSTGTSQRYF. The CDR3 region has the DNA TGTGCCGGCAGTACCGGGACTAGTCAAAGGTACTTC.

In this sample, this clonotype turned up a few times. The chain joins TRBV4-1 to TRBJ2-3; a possible D gene is TRBD2 (5 bases). The germline V and J ends were trimmed by 4 bases and 0 bases, with 14 bases remaining between them. The CDR3 consists of 16 residues. Germline V gene sequence: CDR1 MGHRA, CDR2 YSYEKL. CDR3 nucleotides: TGCGCCAGCAGCCCCCCAACAGCGGTTAGCACAGATACGCAGTATTTT. As protein: CASSPPTAVSTDTQYF.

The CDR3 nucleotides are TGTGCCATCCGCACCGGGGGCCTGTGGGAATACGAGCAGTACTTC. Protein sequence: CAIRTGGLWEYEQYF. The chain couples TRBV21-1 to TRBJ2-7; the table gives TRBD1 as D, unverified against the DNA. TRBV21-1 counts as a pseudogene. The CDR3 has 15 amino acids.

The chain employs TRBV5-1 and TRBJ2-5; unclear D gene. CDR1 SGHRS and CDR2 YFSETQ come from the germline V gene. The CDR3 runs 15 residues. V was trimmed by 1 base and J by 1 base, leaving 11 bases between them. CDR3 sequence: CASSLTASTQETQYF. The CDR3 DNA is TGCGCCAGCAGCTTGACCGCTTCCACCCAAGAGACCCAGTACTTC.

V and J are TRBV6-1 and TRBJ1-5, with 8 bases lining up with TRBD1. The germline V gene has CDR1 MNHNS and CDR2 SASEGT. V was clipped by 6 bases and J by 0 bases; unmatched bases: 13. The CDR3 extends over 18 amino acids. The CDR3, as DNA: TGTGCCAGCAGCGAACCTGAGACAGGGGAATATAGCAATCAGCCCCAGCATTTT. Protein: CASSEPETGEYSNQPQHF.

The chain employs TRBV7-7 and TRBJ2-2; D possibly corresponds to TRBD2 (6 bases). Germline CDR1 SSHAT, CDR2 FNYEAQ (reference sequence). The CDR3 consists of 14 residues. V gave up 6 bases and J gave up 6 bases, with 14 bases separating them. The CDR3 region is CASSWDSDSGELFF. CDR3 bases: TGTGCCAGCAGTTGGGACTCTGATTCCGGGGAGCTGTTTTTT.

The rearrangement joins TRBV2 to TRBJ2-1, with 7 nucleotides matching TRBD2. CDR1 is SNHLY, CDR2 FYNNEI, per germline. V shed 6 bases, J shed 0 bases, and the junction held 14 bases outside the gene matches. The CDR3 consists of 18 residues. DNA for the CDR3: TGTGCCAGCAGCCCACTACCGGGACTACAACCCTCCTACAATGAGCAGTTCTTC. Protein sequence: CASSPLPGLQPSYNEQFF.

This clonotype was seen more than once but under ten times. V and J are TRBV6-6 and TRBJ1-2; D uncertain. The CDR3 contains 14 residues. Germline assignment: CDR1 MNHNY and CDR2 SVGAGI (reference sequence). The V end lost 5 bases, the J end lost 5 bases, and 15 bases lay between the germline ends. The CDR3, as DNA: TGTGCCAGCAGTCGCCTCGGACCCTTATATGGCTACACCTTC. Its translation is CASSRLGPLYGYTF.

J is TRBJ1-1 and V is TRBV4-1, with D perhaps TRBD1 (5 bases). The CDR3 loop spans 15 amino acids. V was trimmed by 5 bases and J by 0 bases, leaving 13 bases between them. CDR1 MGHRA and CDR2 YSYEKL come from the germline V gene. DNA for the CDR3: TGCGCCAGCAGCACAGGCGGAGGGGTGAACACTGAAGCTTTCTTT. Protein: CASSTGGGVNTEAFF.

The V and J genes are TRBV2 and TRBJ2-3; weak D call: TRBD2 (6 bases). The V gene's germline CDR1 is SNHLY and CDR2 FYNNEI. CDR3 length: 13 residues. Trimming stripped 7 bases from V and 8 bases from J, with 16 bases between. The CDR3 DNA sequence: TGTGCCAGCACCCAGTGGGGGGAAGGTACGCAGTATTTT. This gives the protein CASTQWGEGTQYF.

The chain combines TRBV5-5 with TRBJ2-7; TRBD1 aligns across 10 bases. The V gene's germline CDR1 is SGHKS and CDR2 YYEKEE (reference sequence). This CDR3 has 16 residues. Trimming took 0 bases from V and 2 from J; bases not matched to a gene: 5. CDR3 nucleotides: TGTGCCAGCAGCTTGGATTCCGGGACAGGGGCCTACGAGCAGTACTTC. The encoded protein is CASSLDSGTGAYEQYF.

In its sample, this clonotype was seen a few times. The J gene is TRBJ2-1, the V gene TRBV20-1, with 12 bases lining up with TRBD1. The CDR3 is 14 residues long. Unmatched junction bases numbered 6, after V lost 5 bases and J lost 7 bases. Germline V gives CDR1 DFQATT, CDR2 SNEGSKA (reference sequence). CDR3 loop: CSAGRDRGQNEQFF. DNA for the CDR3: TGCAGTGCTGGCCGGGACAGGGGGCAAAATGAGCAGTTCTTC.

This clonotype came up once. The chain recombines TRBV27 with TRBJ1-5, with D unclear. CDR1 and CDR2 from the germline V gene are MNHEY and SMNVEV (reference sequence). The CDR3 consists of 14 residues. Trimming took off 1 base at V and 7 bases at J, with 11 bases between the two ends. For the CDR3, the DNA is TGTGCCAGCAGTTTATTGGGAGCTGGGCAGCCCCAGCATTTT. Translation gives CASSLLGAGQPQHF.